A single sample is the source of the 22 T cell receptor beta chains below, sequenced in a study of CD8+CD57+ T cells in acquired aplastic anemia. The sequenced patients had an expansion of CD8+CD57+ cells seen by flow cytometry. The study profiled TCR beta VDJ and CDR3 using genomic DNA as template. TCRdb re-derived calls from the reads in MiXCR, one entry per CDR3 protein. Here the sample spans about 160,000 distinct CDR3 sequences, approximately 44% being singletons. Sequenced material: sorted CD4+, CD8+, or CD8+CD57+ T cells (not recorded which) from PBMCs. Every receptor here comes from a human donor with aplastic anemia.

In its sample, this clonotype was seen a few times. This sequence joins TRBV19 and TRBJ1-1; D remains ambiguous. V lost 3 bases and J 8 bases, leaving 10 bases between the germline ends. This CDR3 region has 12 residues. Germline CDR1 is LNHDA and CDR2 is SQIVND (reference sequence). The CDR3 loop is CASSMGVGEAFF. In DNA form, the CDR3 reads TGTGCCAGTAGTATGGGAGTAGGGGAAGCTTTCTTT.

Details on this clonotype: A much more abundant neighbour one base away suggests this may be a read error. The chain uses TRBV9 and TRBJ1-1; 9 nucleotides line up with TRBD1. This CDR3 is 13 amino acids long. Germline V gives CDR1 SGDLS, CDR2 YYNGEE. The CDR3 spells CASSVTGGAGALF. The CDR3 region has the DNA TGTGCCAGCAGCGTAACAGGGGGCGCTGGAGCTCTCTTT.

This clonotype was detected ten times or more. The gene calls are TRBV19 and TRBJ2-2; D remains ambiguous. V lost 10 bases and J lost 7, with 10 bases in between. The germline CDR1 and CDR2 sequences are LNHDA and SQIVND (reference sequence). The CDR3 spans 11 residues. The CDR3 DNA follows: TGTGCCACCTCCTGGGGCGGGGAGCTGTTTTTT. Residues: CATSWGGELFF.

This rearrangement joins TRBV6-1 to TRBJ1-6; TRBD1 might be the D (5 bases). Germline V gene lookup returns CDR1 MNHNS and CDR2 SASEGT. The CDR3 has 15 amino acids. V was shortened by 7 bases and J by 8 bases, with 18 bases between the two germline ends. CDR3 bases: TGTGCCAGCAAACGGGACGGCCGTCCCGATTCACCCCTCCACTTT. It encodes CASKRDGRPDSPLHF.

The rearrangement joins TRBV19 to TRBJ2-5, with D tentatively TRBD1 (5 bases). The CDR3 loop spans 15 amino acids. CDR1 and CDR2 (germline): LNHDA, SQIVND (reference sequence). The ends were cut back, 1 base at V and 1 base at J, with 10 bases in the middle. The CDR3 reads CASSIVVGRQETQYF. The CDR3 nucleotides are TGTGCCAGTAGTATAGTGGTGGGGCGCCAAGAGACCCAGTACTTC. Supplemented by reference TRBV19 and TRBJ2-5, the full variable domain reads DGGITQSPKYLFRKEGQNVTLSCEQNLNHDAMYWYRQDPGQGLRLIYYSQIVNDFQKGDIAEGYSVSREKKESFPLTVTSAQKNPTAFYLCASSIVVGRQETQYFGPGTRLLVL.

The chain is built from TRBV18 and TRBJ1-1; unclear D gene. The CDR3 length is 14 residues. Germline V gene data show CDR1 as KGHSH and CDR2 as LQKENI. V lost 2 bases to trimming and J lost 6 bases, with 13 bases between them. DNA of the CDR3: TGTGCCAGCTCACCAGCCCCCATGAGCGCTGAAGCTTTCTTT. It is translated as CASSPAPMSAEAFF. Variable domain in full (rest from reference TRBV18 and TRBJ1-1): NAGVMQNPRHLVRRRGQEARLRCSPMKGHSHVYWYRQLPEEGLKFMVYLQKENIIDESGMPKERFSAEFPKEGPSILRIQQVVRGDSAAYFCASSPAPMSAEAFFGQGTRLTVV.

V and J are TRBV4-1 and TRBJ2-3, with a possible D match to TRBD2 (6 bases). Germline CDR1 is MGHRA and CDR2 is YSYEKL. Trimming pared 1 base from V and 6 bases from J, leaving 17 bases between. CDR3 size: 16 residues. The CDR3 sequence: CASSQGGRAGIDTQYF. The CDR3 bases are TGCGCCAGCAGCCAAGGGGGCCGGGCGGGAATTGATACGCAGTATTTT.

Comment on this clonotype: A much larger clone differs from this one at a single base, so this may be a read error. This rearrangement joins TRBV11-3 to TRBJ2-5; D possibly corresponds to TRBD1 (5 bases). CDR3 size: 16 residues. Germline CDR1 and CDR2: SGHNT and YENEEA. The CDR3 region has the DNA TGTGCCAGCAGCGCGATCAATAGAGACAGCCAAGAGGCCCAGTACTTC. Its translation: CASSAINRDSQEAQYF.

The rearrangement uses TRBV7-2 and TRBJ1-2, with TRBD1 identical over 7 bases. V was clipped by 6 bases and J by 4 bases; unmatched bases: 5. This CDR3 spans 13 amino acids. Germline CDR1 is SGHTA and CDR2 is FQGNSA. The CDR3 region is CASRRDSLYGYTF. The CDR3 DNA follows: TGTGCCAGCAGGAGGGACAGCCTCTATGGCTACACCTTC.

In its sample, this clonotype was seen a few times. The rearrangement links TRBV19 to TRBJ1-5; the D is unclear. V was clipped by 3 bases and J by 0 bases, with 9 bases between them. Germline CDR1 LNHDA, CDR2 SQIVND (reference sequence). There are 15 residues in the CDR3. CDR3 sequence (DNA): TGTGCCAGTAGTATTGACGATTATAGCAATCAGCCCCAGCATTTT. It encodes CASSIDDYSNQPQHF.

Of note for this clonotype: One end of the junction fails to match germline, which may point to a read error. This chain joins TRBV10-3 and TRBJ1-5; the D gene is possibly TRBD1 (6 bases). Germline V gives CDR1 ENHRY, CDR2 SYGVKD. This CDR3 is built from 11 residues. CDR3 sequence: CAISDGQRAFF. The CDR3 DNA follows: TGTGCCATCAGTGATGGACAGCGGGCATTCTTT.

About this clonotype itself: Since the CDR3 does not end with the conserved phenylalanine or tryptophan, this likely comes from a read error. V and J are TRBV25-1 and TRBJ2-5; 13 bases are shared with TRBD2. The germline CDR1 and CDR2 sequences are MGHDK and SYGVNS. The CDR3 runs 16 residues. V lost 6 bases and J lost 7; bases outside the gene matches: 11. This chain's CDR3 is CASSFGGTSGTGTQYL. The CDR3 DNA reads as TGTGCCAGCAGCTTTGGGGGGACTAGCGGGACGGGGACCCAGTACCTC.

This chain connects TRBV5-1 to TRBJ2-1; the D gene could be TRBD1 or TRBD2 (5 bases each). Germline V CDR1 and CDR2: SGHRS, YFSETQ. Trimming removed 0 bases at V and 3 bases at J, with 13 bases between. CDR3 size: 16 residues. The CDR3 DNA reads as TGCGCCAGCAGCTTGGACGGCCGGGGCGTCTACAATGAGCAGTTCTTC. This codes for CASSLDGRGVYNEQFF.

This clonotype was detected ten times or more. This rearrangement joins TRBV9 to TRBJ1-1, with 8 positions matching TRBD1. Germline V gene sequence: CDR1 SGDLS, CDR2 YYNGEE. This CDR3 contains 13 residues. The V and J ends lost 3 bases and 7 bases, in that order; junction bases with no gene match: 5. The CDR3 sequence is CASSGNRGDEAFF. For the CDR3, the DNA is TGTGCCAGCAGCGGAAACAGGGGGGATGAAGCTTTCTTT.

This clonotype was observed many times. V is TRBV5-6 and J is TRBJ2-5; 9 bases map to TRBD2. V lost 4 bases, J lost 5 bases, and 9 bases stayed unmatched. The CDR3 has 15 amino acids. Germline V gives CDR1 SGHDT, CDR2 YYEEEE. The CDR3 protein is CASSPRRGGVETQYF. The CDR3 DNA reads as TGTGCCAGCAGCCCTCGGCGCGGGGGGGTCGAGACCCAGTACTTC.

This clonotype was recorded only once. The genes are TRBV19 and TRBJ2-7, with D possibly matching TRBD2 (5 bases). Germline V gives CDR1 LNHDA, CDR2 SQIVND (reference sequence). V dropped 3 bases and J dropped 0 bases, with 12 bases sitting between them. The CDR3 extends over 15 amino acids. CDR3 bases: TGTGCCAGTAGTATTTCGGGGATCAGCTCCTACGAGCAGTACTTC. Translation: CASSISGISSYEQYF.

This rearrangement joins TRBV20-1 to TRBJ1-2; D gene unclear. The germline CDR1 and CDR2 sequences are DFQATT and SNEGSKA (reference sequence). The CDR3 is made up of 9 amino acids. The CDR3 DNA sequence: TGCTACTCTAACTATGGCTACACCTTC. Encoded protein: CYSNYGYTF.

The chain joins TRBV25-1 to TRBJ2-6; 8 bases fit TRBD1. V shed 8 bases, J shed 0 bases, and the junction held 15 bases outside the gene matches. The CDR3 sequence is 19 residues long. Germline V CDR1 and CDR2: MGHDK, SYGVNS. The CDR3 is CASSQIPGTGSSGANVLTF. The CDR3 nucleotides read TGTGCCAGCTCACAAATTCCCGGGACAGGATCCTCTGGGGCCAACGTCCTGACTTTC.

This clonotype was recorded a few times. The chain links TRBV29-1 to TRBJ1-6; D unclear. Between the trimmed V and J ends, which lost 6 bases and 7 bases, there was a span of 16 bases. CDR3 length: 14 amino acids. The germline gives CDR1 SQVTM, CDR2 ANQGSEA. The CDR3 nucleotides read TGCAGCGTGGCCGCCAGTGCTCAAAATTCACCCCTCCACTTT. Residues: CSVAASAQNSPLHF.

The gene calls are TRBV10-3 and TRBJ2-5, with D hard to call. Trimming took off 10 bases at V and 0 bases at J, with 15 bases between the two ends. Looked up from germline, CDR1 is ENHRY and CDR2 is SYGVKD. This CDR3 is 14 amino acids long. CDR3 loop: CASTKSPYQETQYF. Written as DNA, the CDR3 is TGTGCCAGCACTAAATCACCTTACCAAGAGACCCAGTACTTC.

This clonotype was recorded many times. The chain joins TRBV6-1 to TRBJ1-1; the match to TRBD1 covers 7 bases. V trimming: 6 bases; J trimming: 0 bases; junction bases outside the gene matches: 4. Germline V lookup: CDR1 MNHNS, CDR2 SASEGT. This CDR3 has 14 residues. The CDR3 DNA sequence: TGTGCCAGCAGAGACGGACAGGTGAACACTGAAGCTTTCTTT. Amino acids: CASRDGQVNTEAFF.

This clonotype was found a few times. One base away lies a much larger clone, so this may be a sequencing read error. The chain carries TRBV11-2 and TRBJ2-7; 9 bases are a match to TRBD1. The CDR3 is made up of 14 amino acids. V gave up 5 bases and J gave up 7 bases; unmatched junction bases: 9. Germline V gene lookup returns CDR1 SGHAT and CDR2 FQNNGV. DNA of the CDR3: TGTGCCAGCAGCACTCGGACAGGGGCCCGGGAGCAGTACGTC. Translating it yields CASSTRTGAREQYV.